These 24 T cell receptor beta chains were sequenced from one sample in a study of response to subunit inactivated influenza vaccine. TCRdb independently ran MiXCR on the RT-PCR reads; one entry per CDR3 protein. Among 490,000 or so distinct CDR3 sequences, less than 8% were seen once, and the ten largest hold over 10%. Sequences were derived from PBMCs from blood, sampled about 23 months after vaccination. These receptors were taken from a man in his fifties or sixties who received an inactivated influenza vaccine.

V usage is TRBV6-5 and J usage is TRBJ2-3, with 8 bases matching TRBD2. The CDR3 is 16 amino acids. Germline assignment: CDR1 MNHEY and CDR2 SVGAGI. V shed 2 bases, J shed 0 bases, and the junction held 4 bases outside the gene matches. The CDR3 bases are TGTGCCAGCAGTTACCGAAGACTAGCGAGCACAGATACGCAGTATTTT. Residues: CASSYRRLASTDTQYF.

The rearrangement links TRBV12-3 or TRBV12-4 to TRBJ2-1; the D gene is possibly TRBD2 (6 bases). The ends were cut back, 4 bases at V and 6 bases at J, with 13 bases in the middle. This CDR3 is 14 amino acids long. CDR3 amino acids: CASSYLSGSNEQFF. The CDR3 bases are TGTGCCAGCAGTTACCTCTCCGGGAGCAATGAGCAGTTCTTC.

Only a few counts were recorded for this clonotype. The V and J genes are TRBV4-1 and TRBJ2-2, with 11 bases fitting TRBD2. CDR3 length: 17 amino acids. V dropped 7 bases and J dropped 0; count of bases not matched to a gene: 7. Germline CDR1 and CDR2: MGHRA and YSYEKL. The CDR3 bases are TGCGCCAGCACAAGGACTAGCGGGCACGCGAACACCGGGGAGCTGTTTTTT. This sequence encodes CASTRTSGHANTGELFF.

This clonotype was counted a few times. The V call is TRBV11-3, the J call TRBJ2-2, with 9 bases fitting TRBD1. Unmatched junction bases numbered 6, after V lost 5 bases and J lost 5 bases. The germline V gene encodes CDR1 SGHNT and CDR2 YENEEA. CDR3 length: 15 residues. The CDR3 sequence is CASSAGTGRTGELFF. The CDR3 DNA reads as TGTGCCAGCAGCGCGGGGACAGGGAGGACCGGGGAGCTGTTTTTT. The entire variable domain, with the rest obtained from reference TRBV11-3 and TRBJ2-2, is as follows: EAGVVQSPRYKIIEKKQPVAFWCNPISGHNTLYWYLQNLGQGPELLIRYENEEAVDDSQLPKDRFSAERLKGVDSTLKIQPAELGDSAVYLCASSAGTGRTGELFFGEGSRLTVL.

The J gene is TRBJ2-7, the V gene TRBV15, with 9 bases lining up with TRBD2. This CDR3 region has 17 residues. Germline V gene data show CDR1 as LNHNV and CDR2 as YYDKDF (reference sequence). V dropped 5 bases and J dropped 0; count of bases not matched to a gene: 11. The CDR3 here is CATSGSAGGPSSYEQYF. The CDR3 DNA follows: TGTGCCACCAGCGGATCAGCGGGGGGCCCGAGCTCCTACGAGCAGTACTTC. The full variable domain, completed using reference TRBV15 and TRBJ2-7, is DAMVIQNPRYQVTQFGKPVTLSCSQTLNHNVMYWYQQKSSQAPKLLFHYYDKDFNNEADTPDNFQSRRPNTSFCFLDIRSPGLGDTAMYLCATSGSAGGPSSYEQYFGPGTRLTVT.

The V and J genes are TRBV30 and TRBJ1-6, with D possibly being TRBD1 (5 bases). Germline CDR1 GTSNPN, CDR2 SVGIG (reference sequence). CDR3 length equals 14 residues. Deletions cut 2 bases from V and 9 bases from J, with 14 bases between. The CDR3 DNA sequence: TGTGCCTGGAGTAAACAAGGGGTTGGTTCACCCCTCCACTTT. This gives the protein CAWSKQGVGSPLHF.

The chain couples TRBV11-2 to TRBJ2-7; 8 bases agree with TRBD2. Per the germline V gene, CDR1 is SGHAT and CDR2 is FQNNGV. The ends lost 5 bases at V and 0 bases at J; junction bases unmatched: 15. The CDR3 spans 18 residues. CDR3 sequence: CASSPSPISGTRSYEQYF. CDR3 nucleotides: TGTGCCAGCAGCCCTAGTCCGATTAGCGGGACCCGCTCCTACGAGCAGTACTTC.

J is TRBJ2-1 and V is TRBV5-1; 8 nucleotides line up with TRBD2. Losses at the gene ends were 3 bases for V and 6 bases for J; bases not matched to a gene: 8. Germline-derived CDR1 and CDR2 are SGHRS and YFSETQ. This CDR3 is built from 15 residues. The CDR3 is CASSSTTSAGNEQFF. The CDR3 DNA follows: TGCGCCAGCAGCTCGACGACTAGCGCGGGCAATGAGCAGTTCTTC. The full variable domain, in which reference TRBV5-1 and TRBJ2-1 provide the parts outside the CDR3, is KAGVTQTPRYLIKTRGQQVTLSCSPISGHRSVSWYQQTPGQGLQFLFEYFSETQRNKGNFPGRFSGRQFSNSRSEMNVSTLELGDSALYLCASSSTTSAGNEQFFGPGTRLTVL.

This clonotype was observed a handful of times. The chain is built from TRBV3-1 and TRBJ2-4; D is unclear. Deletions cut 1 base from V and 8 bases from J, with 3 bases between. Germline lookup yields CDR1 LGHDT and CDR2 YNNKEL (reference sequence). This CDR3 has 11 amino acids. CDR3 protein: CASSQADIQYF. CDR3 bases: TGTGCCAGCAGCCAAGCCGACATTCAGTACTTC.

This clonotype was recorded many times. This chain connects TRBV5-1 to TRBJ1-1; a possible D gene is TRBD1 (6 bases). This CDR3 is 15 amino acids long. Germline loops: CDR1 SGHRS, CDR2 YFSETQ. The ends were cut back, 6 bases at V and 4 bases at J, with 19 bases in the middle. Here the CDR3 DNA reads TGCGCCAGCACTCCTTGGCAGGGACACCCCACTGAAGCTTTCTTT. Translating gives CASTPWQGHPTEAFF.

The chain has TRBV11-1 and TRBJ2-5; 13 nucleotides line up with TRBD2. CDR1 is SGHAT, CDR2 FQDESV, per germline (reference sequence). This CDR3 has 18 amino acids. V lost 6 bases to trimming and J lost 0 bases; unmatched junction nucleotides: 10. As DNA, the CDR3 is TGTGCCAGCAGACCCGGGACTAGCGGGACCGAGTACCAAGAGACCCAGTACTTC. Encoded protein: CASRPGTSGTEYQETQYF.

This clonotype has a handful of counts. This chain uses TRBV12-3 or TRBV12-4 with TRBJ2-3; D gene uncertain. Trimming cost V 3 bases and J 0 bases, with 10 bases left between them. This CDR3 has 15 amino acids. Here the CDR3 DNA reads TGTGCCAGCAGTTTCTTGGGCGGAAGCACAGATACGCAGTATTTT. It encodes CASSFLGGSTDTQYF.

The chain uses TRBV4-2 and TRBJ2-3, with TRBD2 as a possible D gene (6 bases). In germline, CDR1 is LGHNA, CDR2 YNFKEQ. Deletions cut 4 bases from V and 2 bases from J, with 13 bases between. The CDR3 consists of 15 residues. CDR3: CASSPRTGLTDTQYF. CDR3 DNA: TGTGCCAGCAGCCCGAGGACGGGACTCACAGATACGCAGTATTTT.

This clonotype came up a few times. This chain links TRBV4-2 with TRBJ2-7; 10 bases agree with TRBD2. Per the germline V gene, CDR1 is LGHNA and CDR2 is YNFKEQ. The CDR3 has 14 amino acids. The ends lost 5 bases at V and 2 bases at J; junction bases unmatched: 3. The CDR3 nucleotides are TGTGCCAGCAGCGTTCTAGCGGGAGCCTACGAGCAGTACTTC. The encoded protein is CASSVLAGAYEQYF.

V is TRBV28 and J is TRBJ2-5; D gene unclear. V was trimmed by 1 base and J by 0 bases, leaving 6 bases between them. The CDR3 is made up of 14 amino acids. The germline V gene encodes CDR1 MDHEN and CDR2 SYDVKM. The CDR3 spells CASSLSWNQETQYF. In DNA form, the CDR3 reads TGTGCCAGCAGTTTATCCTGGAACCAAGAGACCCAGTACTTC.

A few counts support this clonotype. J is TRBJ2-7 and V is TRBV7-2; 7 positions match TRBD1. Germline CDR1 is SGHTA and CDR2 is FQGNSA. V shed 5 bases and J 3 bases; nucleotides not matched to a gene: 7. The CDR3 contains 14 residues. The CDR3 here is CASSATAGGYEQYF. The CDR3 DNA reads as TGTGCCAGCAGCGCCACGGCAGGGGGCTACGAGCAGTACTTC.

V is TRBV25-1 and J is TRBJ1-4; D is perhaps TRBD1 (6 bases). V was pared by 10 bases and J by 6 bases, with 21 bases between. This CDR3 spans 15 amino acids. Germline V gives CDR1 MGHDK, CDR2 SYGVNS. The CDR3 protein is CATKSGGARYEKLFF. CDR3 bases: TGTGCCACCAAGTCGGGGGGGGCGCGTTATGAAAAACTGTTTTTT.

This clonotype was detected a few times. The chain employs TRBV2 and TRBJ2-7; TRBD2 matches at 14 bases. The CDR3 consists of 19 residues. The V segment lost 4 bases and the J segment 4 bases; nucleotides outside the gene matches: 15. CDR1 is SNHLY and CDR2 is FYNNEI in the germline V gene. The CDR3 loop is CASSVVRQFGLAGGYEQYF. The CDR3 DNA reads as TGTGCCAGCAGTGTCGTACGACAGTTCGGACTAGCGGGGGGATACGAGCAGTACTTC.

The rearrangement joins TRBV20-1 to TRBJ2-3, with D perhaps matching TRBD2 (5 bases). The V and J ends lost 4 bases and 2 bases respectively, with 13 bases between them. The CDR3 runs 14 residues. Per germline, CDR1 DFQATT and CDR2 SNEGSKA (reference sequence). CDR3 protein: CSATRTGFTDTQYF. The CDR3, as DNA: TGCAGTGCTACCCGGACGGGATTCACAGATACGCAGTATTTT.

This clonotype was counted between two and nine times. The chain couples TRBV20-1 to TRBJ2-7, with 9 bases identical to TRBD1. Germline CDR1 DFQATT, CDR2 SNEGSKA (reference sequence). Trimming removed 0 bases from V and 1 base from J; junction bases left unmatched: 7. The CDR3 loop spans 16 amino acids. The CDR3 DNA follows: TGCAGTGCTAGAGAGCACCGACAGGGGGAATCCTACGAGCAGTACTTC. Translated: CSAREHRQGESYEQYF.

The DNA of the CDR3 is TGTGCCAGCAGCTCACTGGGGAGGGAGGTGGCCGGGGAGCTGTTTTTT. It translates to CASSSLGREVAGELFF. The rearrangement uses TRBV7-3 and TRBJ2-2; 7 nucleotides align to TRBD2. The CDR3 spans 16 residues. V was clipped by 4 bases and J by 6 bases; unmatched bases: 11. Germline V lookup: CDR1 SGHTA, CDR2 FQGTGA.

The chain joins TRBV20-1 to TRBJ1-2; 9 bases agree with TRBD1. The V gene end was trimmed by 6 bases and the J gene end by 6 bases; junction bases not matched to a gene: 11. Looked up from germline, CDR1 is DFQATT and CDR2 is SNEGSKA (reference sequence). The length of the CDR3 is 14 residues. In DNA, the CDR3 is TGCAGTGCCCCGAAGACGGGACAGGGTGATGGCTACACCTTC. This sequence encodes CSAPKTGQGDGYTF.

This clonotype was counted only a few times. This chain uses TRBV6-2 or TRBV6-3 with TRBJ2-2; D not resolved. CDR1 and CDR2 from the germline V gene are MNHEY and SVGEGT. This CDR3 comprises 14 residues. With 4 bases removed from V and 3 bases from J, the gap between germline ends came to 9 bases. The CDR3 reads CASSLQTYTGELFF. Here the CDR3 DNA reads TGTGCCAGCAGTTTACAGACCTACACCGGGGAGCTGTTTTTT.

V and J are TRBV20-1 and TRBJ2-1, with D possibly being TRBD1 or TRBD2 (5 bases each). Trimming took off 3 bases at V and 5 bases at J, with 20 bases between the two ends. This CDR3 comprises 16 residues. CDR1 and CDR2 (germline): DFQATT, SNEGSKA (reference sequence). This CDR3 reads CSARLPGPLGNNEQFF. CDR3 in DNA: TGCAGTGCTAGGCTACCGGGACCCCTAGGGAACAATGAGCAGTTCTTC.